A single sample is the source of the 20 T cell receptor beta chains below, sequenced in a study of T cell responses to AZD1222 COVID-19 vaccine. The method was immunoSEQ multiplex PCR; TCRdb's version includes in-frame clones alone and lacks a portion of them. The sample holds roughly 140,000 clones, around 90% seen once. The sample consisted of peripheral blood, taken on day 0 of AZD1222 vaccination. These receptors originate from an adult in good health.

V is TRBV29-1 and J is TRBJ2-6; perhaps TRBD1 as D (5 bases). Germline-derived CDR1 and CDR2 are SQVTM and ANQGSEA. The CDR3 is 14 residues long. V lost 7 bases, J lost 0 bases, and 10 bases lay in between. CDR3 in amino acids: CSARDSSGANVLTF. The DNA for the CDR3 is TGCAGCGCTCGTGACAGCTCTGGGGCCAACGTCCTGACTTTC.

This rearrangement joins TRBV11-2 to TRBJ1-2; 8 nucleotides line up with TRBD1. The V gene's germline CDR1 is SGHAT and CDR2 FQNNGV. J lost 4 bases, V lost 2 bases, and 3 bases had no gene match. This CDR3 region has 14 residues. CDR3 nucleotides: TGTGCCAGCAGCTTACAGGACAGGGCCTATGGCTACACCTTC. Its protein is CASSLQDRAYGYTF.

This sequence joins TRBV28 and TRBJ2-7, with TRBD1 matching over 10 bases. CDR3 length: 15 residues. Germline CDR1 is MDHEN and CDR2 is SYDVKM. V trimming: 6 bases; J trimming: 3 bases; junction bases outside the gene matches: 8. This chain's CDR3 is CASSKGGQGRYEQYF. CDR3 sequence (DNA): TGTGCCAGCAGCAAAGGGGGACAGGGGCGCTACGAGCAGTACTTC.

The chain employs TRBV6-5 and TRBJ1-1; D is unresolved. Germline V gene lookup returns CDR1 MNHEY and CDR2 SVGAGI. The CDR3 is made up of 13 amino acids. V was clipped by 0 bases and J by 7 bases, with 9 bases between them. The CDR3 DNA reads TGTGCCAGCAGTTACTCGACGGGCAATGAAGCTTTCTTT. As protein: CASSYSTGNEAFF.

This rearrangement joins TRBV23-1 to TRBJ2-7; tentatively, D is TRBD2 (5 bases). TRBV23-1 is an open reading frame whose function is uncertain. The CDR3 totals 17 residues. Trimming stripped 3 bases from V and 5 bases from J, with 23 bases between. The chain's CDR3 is CASSHSPIPQDSHEQYF. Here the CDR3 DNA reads TGCGCCAGCAGTCACTCCCCGATCCCCCAGGACTCTCACGAGCAGTACTTC.

The CDR3 nucleotides read TGTGCCTGGAGTGGTGGGACAGGGGGAGACATTCAGTACTTC. This codes for CAWSGGTGGDIQYF. The genes are TRBV30 and TRBJ2-4; 11 bases fit TRBD1. The germline CDR1 and CDR2 sequences are GTSNPN and SVGIG (reference sequence). The CDR3 sequence is 14 residues long. The junction had 4 bases not matched to a gene; V was cut back by 1 base and J by 8 bases.

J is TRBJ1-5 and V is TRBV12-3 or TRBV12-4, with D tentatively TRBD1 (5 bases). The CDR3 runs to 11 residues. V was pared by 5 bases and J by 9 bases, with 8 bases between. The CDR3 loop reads CASSPGGPQHF. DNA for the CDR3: TGTGCCAGCAGTCCCGGGGGGCCCCAGCATTTT.

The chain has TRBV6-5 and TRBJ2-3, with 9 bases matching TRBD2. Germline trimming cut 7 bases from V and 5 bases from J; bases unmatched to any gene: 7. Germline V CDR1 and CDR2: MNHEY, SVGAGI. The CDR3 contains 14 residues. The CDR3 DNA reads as TGTGCCAGCACCTTTAGCGGGAGAAGAGATACGCAGTATTTT. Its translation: CASTFSGRRDTQYF.

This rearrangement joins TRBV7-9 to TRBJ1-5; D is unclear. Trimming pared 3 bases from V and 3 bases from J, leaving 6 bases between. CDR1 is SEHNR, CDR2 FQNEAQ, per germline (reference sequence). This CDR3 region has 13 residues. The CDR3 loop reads CASSLGINQPQHF. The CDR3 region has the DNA TGTGCCAGCAGCTTGGGTATCAATCAGCCCCAGCATTTT.

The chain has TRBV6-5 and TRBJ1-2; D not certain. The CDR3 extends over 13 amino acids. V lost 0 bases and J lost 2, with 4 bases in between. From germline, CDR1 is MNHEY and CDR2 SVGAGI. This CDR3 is CASSYSFNYGYTF. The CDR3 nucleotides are TGTGCCAGCAGTTACTCTTTCAACTATGGCTACACCTTC.

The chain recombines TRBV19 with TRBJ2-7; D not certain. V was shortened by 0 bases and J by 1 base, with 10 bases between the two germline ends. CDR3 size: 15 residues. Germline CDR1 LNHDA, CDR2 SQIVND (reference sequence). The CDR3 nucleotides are TGTGCCAGTAGTATAGAAGTGGGTTTTTCCTACGAGCAGTACTTC. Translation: CASSIEVGFSYEQYF.

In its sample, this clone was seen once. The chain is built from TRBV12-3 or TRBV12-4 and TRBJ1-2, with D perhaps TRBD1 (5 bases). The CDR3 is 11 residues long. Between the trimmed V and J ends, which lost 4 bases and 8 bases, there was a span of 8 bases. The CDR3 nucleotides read TGTGCCAGCAGTTCAGGGTTCGGCTACACCTTC. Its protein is CASSSGFGYTF.

CDR3 in DNA: TGTGCCAGCAGCCCCCAGGCTAATGAAAAACTGTTTTTT. This gives the protein CASSPQANEKLFF. This sequence joins TRBV7-8 and TRBJ1-4; no firm D call. The ends were cut back, 5 bases at V and 3 bases at J, with 7 bases in the middle. Germline CDR1 is SGHVS and CDR2 is FQNEAQ. The CDR3 is 13 residues long.

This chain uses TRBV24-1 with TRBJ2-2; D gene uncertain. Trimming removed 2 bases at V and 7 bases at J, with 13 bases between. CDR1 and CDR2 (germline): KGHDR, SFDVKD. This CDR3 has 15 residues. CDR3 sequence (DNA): TGTGCCACCAGTGATTCGTGGCAGTTATTCGGGGAGCTGTTTTTT. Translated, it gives CATSDSWQLFGELFF.

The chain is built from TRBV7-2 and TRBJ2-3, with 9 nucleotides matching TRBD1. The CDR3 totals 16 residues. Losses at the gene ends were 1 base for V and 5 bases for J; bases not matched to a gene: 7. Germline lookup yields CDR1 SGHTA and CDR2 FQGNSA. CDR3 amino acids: CASSLVWTGAGDTQYF. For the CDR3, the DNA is TGTGCCAGCAGCTTAGTCTGGACAGGGGCAGGAGATACGCAGTATTTT.

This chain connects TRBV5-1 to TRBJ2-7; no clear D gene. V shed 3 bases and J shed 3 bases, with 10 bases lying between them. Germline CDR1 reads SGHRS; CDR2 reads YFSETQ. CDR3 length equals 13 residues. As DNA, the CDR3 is TGCGCCAGCAGCTCTCTACCTAACTACGAGCAGTACTTC. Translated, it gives CASSSLPNYEQYF. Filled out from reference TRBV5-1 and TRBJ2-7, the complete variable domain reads KAGVTQTPRYLIKTRGQQVTLSCSPISGHRSVSWYQQTPGQGLQFLFEYFSETQRNKGNFPGRFSGRQFSNSRSEMNVSTLELGDSALYLCASSSLPNYEQYFGPGTRLTVT.

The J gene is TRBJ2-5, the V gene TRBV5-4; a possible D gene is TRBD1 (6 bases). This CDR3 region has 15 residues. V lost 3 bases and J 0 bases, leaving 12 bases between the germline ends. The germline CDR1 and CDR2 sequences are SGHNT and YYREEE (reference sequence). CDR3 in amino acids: CASSYYHRDQETQYF. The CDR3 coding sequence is TGTGCCAGCAGCTATTACCACAGGGACCAAGAGACCCAGTACTTC.

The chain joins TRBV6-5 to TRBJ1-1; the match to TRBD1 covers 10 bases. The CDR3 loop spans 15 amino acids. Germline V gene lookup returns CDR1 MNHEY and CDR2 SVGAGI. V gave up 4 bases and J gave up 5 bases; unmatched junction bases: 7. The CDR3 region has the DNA TGTGCCAGCAGTTCCCGACAGGGGGCTTGGACTGAAGCTTTCTTT. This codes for CASSSRQGAWTEAFF.

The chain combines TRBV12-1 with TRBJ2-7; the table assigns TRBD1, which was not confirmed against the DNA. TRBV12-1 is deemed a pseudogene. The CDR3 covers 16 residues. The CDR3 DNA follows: TGTGCCAGCAGCTTTGAAGTACAGGGGGCTACTTACGAGCAGTACTTC. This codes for CASSFEVQGATYEQYF.

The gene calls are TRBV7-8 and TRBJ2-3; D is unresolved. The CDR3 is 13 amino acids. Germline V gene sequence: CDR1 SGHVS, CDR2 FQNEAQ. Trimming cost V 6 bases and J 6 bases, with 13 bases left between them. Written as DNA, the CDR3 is TGTGCCAGCAGGTACGAGGAACTTGATACGCAGTATTTT. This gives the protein CASRYEELDTQYF.